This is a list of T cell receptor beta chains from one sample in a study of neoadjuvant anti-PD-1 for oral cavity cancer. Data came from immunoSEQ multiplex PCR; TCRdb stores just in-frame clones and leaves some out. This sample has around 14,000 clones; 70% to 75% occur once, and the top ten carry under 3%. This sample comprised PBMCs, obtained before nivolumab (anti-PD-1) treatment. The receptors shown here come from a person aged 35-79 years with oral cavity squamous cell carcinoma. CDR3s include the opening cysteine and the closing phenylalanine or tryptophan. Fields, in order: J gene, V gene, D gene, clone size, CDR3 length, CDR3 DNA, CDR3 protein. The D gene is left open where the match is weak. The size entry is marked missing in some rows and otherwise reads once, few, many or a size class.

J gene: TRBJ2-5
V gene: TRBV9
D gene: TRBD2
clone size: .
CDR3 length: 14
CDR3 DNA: TGTGCCAGCAGCGTCGCACTAGCGCCAGAGACCCAGTACTTC
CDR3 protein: CASSVALAPETQYF

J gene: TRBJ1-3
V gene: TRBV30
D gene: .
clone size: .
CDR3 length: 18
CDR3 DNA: TGTGCCTGGAGTGTATACTTTCAGGGGTTGAGCTCTGGAAACACCATATATTTT
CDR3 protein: CAWSVYFQGLSSGNTIYF

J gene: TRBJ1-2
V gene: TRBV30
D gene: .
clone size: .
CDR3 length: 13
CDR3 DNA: TGTGCCTGGAGTCGGTCAGGGCTCGATGGCTACACCTTC
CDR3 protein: CAWSRSGLDGYTF

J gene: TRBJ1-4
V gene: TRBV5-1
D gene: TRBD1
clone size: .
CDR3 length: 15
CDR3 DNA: TGCGCCAGCAGCCTATCGACAGGGGTTAATGAAAAACTGTTTTTT
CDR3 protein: CASSLSTGVNEKLFF

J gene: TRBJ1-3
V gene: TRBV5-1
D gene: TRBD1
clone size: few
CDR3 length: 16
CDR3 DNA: TGCGCCAGCAGCGCGGGACAGGGTTCCTCTGGAAACACCATATATTTT
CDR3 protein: CASSAGQGSSGNTIYF

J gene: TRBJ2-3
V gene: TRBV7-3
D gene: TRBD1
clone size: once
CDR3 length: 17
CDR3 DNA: TGTGCCAGCAGCTTAAGGACTTCGCAGGGGGCCACAGATACGCAGTATTTT
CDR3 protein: CASSLRTSQGATDTQYF

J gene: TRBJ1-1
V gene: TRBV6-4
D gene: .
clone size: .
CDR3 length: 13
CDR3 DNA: TGTGCCAGCAGTGAGATAGGGGGGACTGAAGCTTTCTTT
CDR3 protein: CASSEIGGTEAFF

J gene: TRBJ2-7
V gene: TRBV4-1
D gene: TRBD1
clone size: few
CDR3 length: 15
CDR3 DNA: TGCGCCAGCAGCCACCCCGGGACAGGAGACTACGAGCAGTACTTC
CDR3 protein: CASSHPGTGDYEQYF

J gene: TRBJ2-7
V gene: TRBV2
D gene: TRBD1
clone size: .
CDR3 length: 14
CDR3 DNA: TGTGCCAGCAGTGAGGGACAGGGGGCATACGAGCAGTACTTC
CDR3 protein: CASSEGQGAYEQYF

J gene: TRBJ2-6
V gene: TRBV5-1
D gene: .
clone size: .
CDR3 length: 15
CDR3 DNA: TGCGCCAGCAACCCCCGGGGCGCTGGGGCCAACGTCCTGACTTTC
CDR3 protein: CASNPRGAGANVLTF

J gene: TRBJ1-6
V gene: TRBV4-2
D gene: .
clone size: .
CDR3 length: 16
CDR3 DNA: TGTGCCAGCAGCCAAGATTTCGCGCAGGGAGGATCACCCCTCCACTTT
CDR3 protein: CASSQDFAQGGSPLHF

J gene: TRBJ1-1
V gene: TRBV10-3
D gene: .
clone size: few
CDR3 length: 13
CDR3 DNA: TGTGCCACCTGGGGAACGGGAGACACTGAAGCTTTCTTT
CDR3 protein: CATWGTGDTEAFF

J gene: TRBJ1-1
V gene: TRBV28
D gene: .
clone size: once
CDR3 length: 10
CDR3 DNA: TGTGCCAGCAGTTTAAGGGAAGCTTTCTTT
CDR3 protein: CASSLREAFF

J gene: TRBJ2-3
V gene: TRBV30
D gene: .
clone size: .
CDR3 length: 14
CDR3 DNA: TGTGCCTGGAGTGTAATGCCTACCACAGATACGCAGTATTTT
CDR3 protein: CAWSVMPTTDTQYF

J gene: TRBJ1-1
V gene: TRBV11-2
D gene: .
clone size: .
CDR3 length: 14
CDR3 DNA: TGTGCCAGCAGCCGGAGACAGCAGAACACTGAAGCTTTCTTT
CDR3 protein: CASSRRQQNTEAFF

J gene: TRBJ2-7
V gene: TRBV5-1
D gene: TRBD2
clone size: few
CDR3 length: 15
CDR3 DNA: TGCGCCAGCAGCTTGGGGGTAGCGGGAGGCGGCGAGCAGTACTTC
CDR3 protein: CASSLGVAGGGEQYF

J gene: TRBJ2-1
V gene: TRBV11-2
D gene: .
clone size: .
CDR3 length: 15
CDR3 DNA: TGTGCCAGCAGCTTAGTCCTAGATCGCTACAATGAGCAGTTCTTC
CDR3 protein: CASSLVLDRYNEQFF

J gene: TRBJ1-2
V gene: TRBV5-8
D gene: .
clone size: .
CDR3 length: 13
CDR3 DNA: TGTGCCAGCAGCCCTTGGTACACGTGGGGCTACACCTTC
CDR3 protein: CASSPWYTWGYTF

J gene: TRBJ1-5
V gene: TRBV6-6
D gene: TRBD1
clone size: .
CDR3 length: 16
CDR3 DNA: TGTGCCAGCAGTCCCCTGACAGGGGCTAGCAATCAGCCCCAGCATTTT
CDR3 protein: CASSPLTGASNQPQHF

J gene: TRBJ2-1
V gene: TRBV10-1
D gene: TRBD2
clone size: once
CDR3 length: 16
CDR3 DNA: TGCGCCAGCAGTGAGTACGTTGGGGGGGCCTACAATGAGCAGTTCTTC
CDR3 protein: CASSEYVGGAYNEQFF

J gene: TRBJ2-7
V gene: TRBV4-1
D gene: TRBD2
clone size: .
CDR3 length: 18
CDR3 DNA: TGCGCCAGCAGCCAGATAATGCCTCGACTAGCGGGGTCCTACGAGCAGTACTTC
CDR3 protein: CASSQIMPRLAGSYEQYF

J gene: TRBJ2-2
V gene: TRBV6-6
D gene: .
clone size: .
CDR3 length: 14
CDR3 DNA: TGTGCCAGCAGTTACGGTTCTCCAGTCGGGGAGCTGTTTTTT
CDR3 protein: CASSYGSPVGELFF

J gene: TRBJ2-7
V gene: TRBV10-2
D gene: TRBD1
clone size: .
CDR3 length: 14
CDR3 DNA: TGCGCCAGCAAACCAGGACAGGGATTTTACGAGCAGTACTTC
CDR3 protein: CASKPGQGFYEQYF

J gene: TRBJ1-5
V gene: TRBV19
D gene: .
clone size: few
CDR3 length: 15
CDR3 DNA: TGTGCCAGTAGTATGTTGGGCTTTAGCGATCAGCCCCAGCATTTT
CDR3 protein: CASSMLGFSDQPQHF

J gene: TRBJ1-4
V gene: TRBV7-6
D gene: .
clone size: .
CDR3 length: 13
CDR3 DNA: TGTGCCAGCAGCCCCGGGCGGTATGAAAAACTGTTTTTT
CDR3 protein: CASSPGRYEKLFF

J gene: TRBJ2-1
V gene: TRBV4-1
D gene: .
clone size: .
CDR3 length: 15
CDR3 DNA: TGCGCCAGCAGGGGCTACTACCGAGGGAACAATGAGCAGTTCTTC
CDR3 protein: CASRGYYRGNNEQFF

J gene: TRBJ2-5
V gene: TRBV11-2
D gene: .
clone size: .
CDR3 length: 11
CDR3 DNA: TGTGCCAGCAGCCTGGGCGAGACCCAGTACTTC
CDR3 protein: CASSLGETQYF

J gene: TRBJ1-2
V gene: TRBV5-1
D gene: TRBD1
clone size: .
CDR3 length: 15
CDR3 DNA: TGCGCCAGCAGCTCACGGACAGGGGGCGAGGATGGCTACACCTTC
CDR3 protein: CASSSRTGGEDGYTF

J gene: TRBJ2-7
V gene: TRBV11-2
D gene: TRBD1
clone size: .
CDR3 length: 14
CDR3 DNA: TGTGCCAGCAGCACCTGGAGGACAGGTTACGAGCAGTACTTC
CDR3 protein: CASSTWRTGYEQYF

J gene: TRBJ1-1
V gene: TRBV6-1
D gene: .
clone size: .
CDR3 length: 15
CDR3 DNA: TGTGCCAGCAGGGGCCCGGCCCTACTGAACACTGAAGCTTTCTTT
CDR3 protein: CASRGPALLNTEAFF

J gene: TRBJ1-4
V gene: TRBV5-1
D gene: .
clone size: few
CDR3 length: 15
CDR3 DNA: TGCGCCAGCAGGTGGCAGTTTGCAACTAATGAAAAACTGTTTTTT
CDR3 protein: CASRWQFATNEKLFF

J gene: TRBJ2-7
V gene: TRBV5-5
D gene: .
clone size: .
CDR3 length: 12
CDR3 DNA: TGTGCCAGCAGCTTAGACGGATACGAGCAGTACTTC
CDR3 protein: CASSLDGYEQYF

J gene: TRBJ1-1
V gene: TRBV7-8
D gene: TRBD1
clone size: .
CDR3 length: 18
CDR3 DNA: TGTGCCAGCAGCGTAACCCCGGGACAGGGGGCGAAGGACGCTGAAGCTTTCTTT
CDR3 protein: CASSVTPGQGAKDAEAFF

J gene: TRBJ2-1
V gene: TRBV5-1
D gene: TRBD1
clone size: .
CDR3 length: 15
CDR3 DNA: TGCGCCAGCAGCAAGGGACAGGGGGCGTACGCGGAGCAGTTCTTC
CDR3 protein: CASSKGQGAYAEQFF

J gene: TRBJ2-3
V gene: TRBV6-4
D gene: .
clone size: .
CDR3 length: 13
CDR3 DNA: TGTGCCAGCAGTGACTCTGAAACAGATACGCAGTATTTT
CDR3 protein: CASSDSETDTQYF

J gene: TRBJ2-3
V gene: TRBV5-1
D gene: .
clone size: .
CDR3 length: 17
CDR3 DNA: TGCGCCAGCAGCTTGCGGGGGCTCAGGGAGGGGGCAGATACGCAGTATTTT
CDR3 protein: CASSLRGLREGADTQYF